These 23 T cell receptor beta chains were sequenced from one sample in a study of human thymus T cells. Resections obtained during corrective heart surgery supplied the thymus tissue. Sequencing was performed with immunoSEQ multiplex PCR; in TCRdb, only in-frame clones are kept and a portion is missing. Here the sample spans tens of thousands of clones, 95% to 98% being singletons. The specimen was thymus tissue. The origin of the receptors is a boy in the first two years of life with a congenital heart defect but otherwise immunologically healthy.

The V call is TRBV14, the J call TRBJ1-4, with D hard to call. Germline loops: CDR1 SGHDN, CDR2 FVKESK. V gave up 1 base and J gave up 8 bases, with 17 bases separating them. This CDR3 comprises 16 residues. The CDR3 loop is CASSQGRVGRLEKLFF. The CDR3 DNA is TGTGCCAGCAGCCAAGGGCGGGTTGGACGTTTAGAAAAACTGTTTTTT.

The genes are TRBV27 and TRBJ2-7, with 8 nucleotides matching TRBD2. This CDR3 has 12 amino acids. Germline assignment: CDR1 MNHEY and CDR2 SMNVEV (reference sequence). Here the CDR3 reads CEQKGLVSEQYF. The CDR3 nucleotides read TGTGAGCAAAAGGGACTAGTGAGCGAGCAGTACTTC.

The chain is built from TRBV7-2 and TRBJ1-4, with 10 positions matching TRBD1. CDR3 length equals 16 residues. Germline V gene lookup returns CDR1 SGHTA and CDR2 FQGNSA. Trimming cost V 5 bases and J 3 bases; bases outside gene matches: 6. The CDR3 DNA sequence: TGTGCCAGCAGCCCCTGGGACAGGGGCGCTAATGAAAAACTGTTTTTT. Encoded protein: CASSPWDRGANEKLFF.

The rearrangement joins TRBV28 to TRBJ2-5; 8 bases are a match to TRBD1. J gave up 5 bases and V 1 base, and 9 bases lay outside the gene matches. Germline V gives CDR1 MDHEN, CDR2 SYDVKM. The CDR3 extends over 16 amino acids. CDR3 nucleotide sequence: TGTGCCAGCAGTTTATCCCAGGACAGGGAAGGTGAGACCCAGTACTTC. Translating it yields CASSLSQDREGETQYF.

Only one count was recorded for this clone. The V call is TRBV9, the J call TRBJ2-1; 11 bases align to TRBD2. Germline V CDR1 and CDR2: SGDLS, YYNGEE. The CDR3 totals 15 residues. Trimming took 3 bases from V and 4 from J; bases not matched to a gene: 3. For the CDR3, the DNA is TGTGCCAGCAGCGCTAGCGGGGGGATTTACAATGAGCAGTTCTTC. Translated, it gives CASSASGGIYNEQFF.

This rearrangement joins TRBV7-3 to TRBJ1-4, with D uncertain. In germline, CDR1 is SGHTA, CDR2 FQGTGA. The CDR3 has 16 amino acids. V was cut by 5 bases and J by 0 bases, with 13 bases left in between. This CDR3 is CASSPVTAATNEKLFF. CDR3 coding DNA: TGTGCCAGCAGCCCAGTAACCGCGGCAACTAATGAAAAACTGTTTTTT. The variable domain in full, completed from reference TRBV7-3 and TRBJ1-4, reads GAGVSQTPSNKVTEKGKYVELRCDPISGHTALYWYRQSLGQGPEFLIYFQGTGAADDSGLPNDRFFAVRPEGSVSTLKIQRTERGDSAVYLCASSPVTAATNEKLFFGSGTQLSVL.

Here the CDR3 DNA reads TGTGCCAGCAGCTTAATTGGGGCGGGGGCTAAGAACACTGAAGCTTTCTTT. This encodes CASSLIGAGAKNTEAFF. The chain links TRBV11-3 to TRBJ1-1; a possible D gene is TRBD1 (6 bases). Germline V CDR1 and CDR2: SGHNT, YENEEA. Trimming shortened V by 2 bases and J by 1 base, and 17 bases separated the two germline ends. The CDR3 sequence is 17 residues long. Full variable domain (remainder filled in from reference TRBV11-3 and TRBJ1-1): EAGVVQSPRYKIIEKKQPVAFWCNPISGHNTLYWYLQNLGQGPELLIRYENEEAVDDSQLPKDRFSAERLKGVDSTLKIQPAELGDSAVYLCASSLIGAGAKNTEAFFGQGTRLTVV.

The chain employs TRBV4-1 and TRBJ2-7; the match to TRBD1 covers 9 bases. The germline CDR1 and CDR2 sequences are MGHRA and YSYEKL. CDR3 length: 14 amino acids. The V segment lost 1 base and the J segment 7 bases; nucleotides outside the gene matches: 5. The CDR3 coding sequence is TGCGCCAGCAGCCAAGGGGACAGGGTCGGGGAGCAGTACTTC. It codes for CASSQGDRVGEQYF.

The rearrangement uses TRBV13 and TRBJ2-1, with TRBD2 matching over 10 bases. From germline, CDR1 is PRHDT and CDR2 FYEKMQ (reference sequence). The CDR3 covers 17 residues. Unmatched junction bases numbered 16, after V lost 5 bases and J lost 9 bases. DNA for the CDR3: TGTGCCAGCAGCACCCCGCTAGCGGGAGTAGGGTGGGGTGAGCAGTTCTTC. This codes for CASSTPLAGVGWGEQFF.

The chain is built from TRBV27 and TRBJ2-1; 9 positions match TRBD2. Trimming cost V 2 bases and J 6 bases; bases outside gene matches: 11. The CDR3 totals 17 residues. CDR1 and CDR2 from the germline V gene are MNHEY and SMNVEV (reference sequence). This CDR3 reads CASSLSPLLAGINEQFF. In DNA, the CDR3 is TGTGCCAGCAGTTTAAGTCCCTTGCTAGCGGGAATCAATGAGCAGTTCTTC.

The J gene is TRBJ2-3, the V gene TRBV5-6, with 7 bases matching TRBD2. The germline CDR1 and CDR2 sequences are SGHDT and YYEEEE. This CDR3 spans 19 amino acids. V was pared by 1 base and J by 2 bases, with 16 bases of the junction left unmatched. CDR3 loop: CASSLWRLPSGLITDTQYF. In DNA, the CDR3 is TGTGCCAGCAGCTTGTGGCGCTTACCTAGCGGACTCATCACAGATACGCAGTATTTT.

The chain carries TRBV7-9 and TRBJ1-2; D gene unclear. This CDR3 contains 13 residues. V shed 2 bases and J shed 9 bases, with 13 bases lying between them. Germline CDR1 is SEHNR and CDR2 is FQNEAQ (reference sequence). The CDR3 loop is CASSLLRDRRYTF. DNA of the CDR3: TGTGCCAGCAGCTTATTGAGGGATCGACGCTACACCTTC.

This chain joins TRBV19 and TRBJ2-7; no reliable D call. Trimming cost V 4 bases and J 4 bases, with 17 bases left between them. Germline assignment: CDR1 LNHDA and CDR2 SQIVND (reference sequence). The CDR3 extends over 15 amino acids. CDR3 sequence: CASSRRLRLGYEQYF. The CDR3 DNA sequence: TGTGCCAGTAGTAGGCGACTCCGCTTAGGGTACGAGCAGTACTTC.

This sequence joins TRBV6-1 and TRBJ2-1, with D perhaps TRBD1 (5 bases). The germline V gene encodes CDR1 MNHNS and CDR2 SASEGT. CDR3 length: 14 amino acids. Trimming removed 0 bases from V and 5 bases from J, with 8 bases in between. The CDR3 DNA follows: TGTGCCAGCAGTGAAGCGGGGCCTCACAATGAGCAGTTCTTC. It encodes CASSEAGPHNEQFF.

The table lists this clone with a count of one. The chain has TRBV6-5 and TRBJ2-7; D perhaps matches TRBD2 (7 bases). This CDR3 contains 14 residues. Trimming took off 7 bases at V and 1 base at J, with 14 bases between the two ends. Germline V gene lookup returns CDR1 MNHEY and CDR2 SVGAGI. The CDR3 reads CASTKGGTSYEQYF. The DNA of the CDR3 is TGTGCCAGCACGAAGGGGGGGACGTCCTACGAGCAGTACTTC.

The chain recombines TRBV4-2 with TRBJ1-2, with 9 nucleotides matching TRBD1. The ends lost 7 bases at V and 8 bases at J; junction bases unmatched: 8. Looked up from germline, CDR1 is LGHNA and CDR2 is YNFKEQ. This CDR3 is built from 13 residues. CDR3 sequence (DNA): TGTGCCAGCACGGCCGACAGGGGGGCCGGCTACACCTTC. Amino acids: CASTADRGAGYTF.

CDR3 region: CASSLVGTSASTGELFF. The CDR3 coding sequence is TGTGCCAGCAGCTTAGTGGGGACTAGCGCGTCCACCGGGGAGCTGTTTTTT. This chain uses TRBV7-6 with TRBJ2-2; TRBD2 agrees at 10 bases. The ends lost 1 base at V and 4 bases at J; junction bases unmatched: 6. There are 17 residues in the CDR3. Looked up from germline, CDR1 is SGHVS and CDR2 is FNYEAQ.

The V and J genes are TRBV19 and TRBJ1-2; TRBD1 is a possible D gene (6 bases). Germline CDR1 LNHDA, CDR2 SQIVND (reference sequence). The CDR3 is 13 residues long. Trimming shortened V by 6 bases and J by 7 bases, and 15 bases separated the two germline ends. CDR3 coding DNA: TGTGCCAGTAGCCCTTACAGGGCATGTGGCTACACCTTC. This codes for CASSPYRACGYTF.

The chain couples TRBV7-2 to TRBJ1-3; D remains unclear. CDR3 length: 14 amino acids. V dropped 5 bases and J dropped 0 bases, with 8 bases sitting between them. From germline, CDR1 is SGHTA and CDR2 FQGNSA. The chain's CDR3 is CASSLPYSGNTIYF. In DNA form, the CDR3 reads TGTGCCAGCAGCCTACCGTACTCTGGAAACACCATATATTTT.

The chain is built from TRBV12-5 and TRBJ1-2, with a weak D call TRBD1 (6 bases). The CDR3 has 14 amino acids. The germline CDR1 and CDR2 sequences are LGHNT and FRNRAP. The V end was cut by 2 bases, the J end by 6 bases, with 13 bases between. The CDR3, as DNA: TGTGCTAGTGGTTTGTATCCAGGGGCTAATGGCTACACCTTC. Translation gives CASGLYPGANGYTF.

The rearrangement joins TRBV4-3 to TRBJ1-4; 7 bases fit TRBD1. Trimming at V came to 3 bases and at J to 5 bases, leaving 12 bases not matched to a gene. This CDR3 contains 17 residues. Per the germline V gene, CDR1 is LGHNA and CDR2 is YSLEER. This CDR3 is CASSHPPLGQRNEKLFF. CDR3 sequence (DNA): TGCGCCAGCAGCCACCCACCTCTGGGACAGCGAAATGAAAAACTGTTTTTT.

The V gene is TRBV19, the J gene TRBJ2-3; D is perhaps TRBD2 (5 bases). Germline V gene sequence: CDR1 LNHDA, CDR2 SQIVND (reference sequence). The CDR3 is made up of 18 amino acids. With 5 bases removed from V and 1 base from J, the gap between germline ends came to 22 bases. Written as DNA, the CDR3 is TGTGCCAGTAGTCGGAGTAACCAAGTCCTGAGGGGCACAGATACGCAGTATTTT. It specifies CASSRSNQVLRGTDTQYF.

The J gene is TRBJ2-1, the V gene TRBV7-9, with 12 bases fitting TRBD2. The germline V gene encodes CDR1 SEHNR and CDR2 FQNEAQ (reference sequence). This CDR3 is 15 amino acids long. After removal of 6 bases from V and 4 bases from J, the junction contained 4 bases not matched to a gene. The CDR3, as DNA: TGTGCCAGCAGACCGACTAGCGGGGGATACAATGAGCAGTTCTTC. Translated: CASRPTSGGYNEQFF. Full variable domain (outside the CDR3, taken from reference TRBV7-9 and TRBJ2-1): DTGVSQNPRHKITKRGQNVTFRCDPISEHNRLYWYRQTLGQGPEFLTYFQNEAQLEKSRLLSDRFSAERPKGSFSTLEIQRTEQGDSAMYLCASRPTSGGYNEQFFGPGTRLTVL.